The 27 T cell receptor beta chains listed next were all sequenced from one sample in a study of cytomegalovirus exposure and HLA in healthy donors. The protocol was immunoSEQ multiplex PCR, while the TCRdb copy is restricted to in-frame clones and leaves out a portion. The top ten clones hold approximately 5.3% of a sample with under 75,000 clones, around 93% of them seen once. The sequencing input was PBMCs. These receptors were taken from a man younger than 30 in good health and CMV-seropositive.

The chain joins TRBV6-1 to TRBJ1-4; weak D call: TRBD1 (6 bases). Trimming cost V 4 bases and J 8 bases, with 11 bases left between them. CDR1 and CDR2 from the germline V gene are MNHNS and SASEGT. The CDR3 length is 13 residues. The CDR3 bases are TGTGCCAGCAGTGCCCACAGGGAGGAAAAACTGTTTTTT. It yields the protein CASSAHREEKLFF.

The chain's CDR3 is CASSSPGQNYEQYF. The CDR3 nucleotides read TGTGCCAGCAGCTCGCCGGGACAAAATTACGAGCAGTACTTC. The V gene is TRBV7-6, the J gene TRBJ2-7, with D possibly matching TRBD1 (6 bases). CDR1 and CDR2 (germline): SGHVS, FNYEAQ. The CDR3 loop spans 14 amino acids. The V end was cut by 4 bases, the J end by 4 bases, with 14 bases between.

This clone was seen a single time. CDR3 residues: CASSVEASGFITGELFF. CDR3 DNA: TGTGCCAGCAGCGTAGAAGCTAGCGGTTTTATCACCGGGGAGCTGTTTTTT. This chain uses TRBV9 with TRBJ2-2, with TRBD2 matching 7 bases. Losses at the gene ends were 0 bases for V and 4 bases for J; bases not matched to a gene: 9. The CDR3 covers 17 residues. Germline loops: CDR1 SGDLS, CDR2 YYNGEE.

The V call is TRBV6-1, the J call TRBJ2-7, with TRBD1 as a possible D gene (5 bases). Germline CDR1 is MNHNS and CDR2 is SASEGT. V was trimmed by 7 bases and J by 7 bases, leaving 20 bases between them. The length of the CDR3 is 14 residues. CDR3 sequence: CASTLSASKGEQYF. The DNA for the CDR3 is TGTGCCAGCACCCTGTCGGCTTCAAAGGGGGAGCAGTACTTC.

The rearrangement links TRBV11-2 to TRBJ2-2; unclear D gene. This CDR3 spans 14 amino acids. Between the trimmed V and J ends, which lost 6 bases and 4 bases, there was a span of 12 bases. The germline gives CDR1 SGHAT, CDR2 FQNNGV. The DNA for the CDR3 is TGTGCCAGCAGGTTCGGCGACTCCACCGGGGAGCTGTTTTTT. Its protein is CASRFGDSTGELFF.

For the CDR3, the DNA is TGTGCCAGCAGTGAACGGGAGCTTCGGAATGAGCAGTTCTTC. Amino acid sequence: CASSERELRNEQFF. V and J are TRBV2 and TRBJ2-1; the D gene is possibly TRBD2 (6 bases). This CDR3 region has 14 residues. Germline V gives CDR1 SNHLY, CDR2 FYNNEI. The V gene lost 2 bases and the J gene lost 7 bases, with 12 bases spanning the gap.

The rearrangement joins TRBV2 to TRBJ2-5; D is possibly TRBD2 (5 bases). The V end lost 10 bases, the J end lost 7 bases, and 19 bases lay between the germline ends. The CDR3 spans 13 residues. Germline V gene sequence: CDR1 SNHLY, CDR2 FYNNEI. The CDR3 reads CATQRLPRGTQYF. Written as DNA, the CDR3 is TGTGCCACCCAGAGACTACCTCGGGGGACCCAGTACTTC. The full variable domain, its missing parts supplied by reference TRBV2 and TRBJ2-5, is EPEVTQTPSHQVTQMGQEVILRCVPISNHLYFYWYRQILGQKVEFLVSFYNNEISEKSEIFDDQFSVERPDGSNFTLKIRSTKLEDSAMYFCATQRLPRGTQYFGPGTRLLVL.

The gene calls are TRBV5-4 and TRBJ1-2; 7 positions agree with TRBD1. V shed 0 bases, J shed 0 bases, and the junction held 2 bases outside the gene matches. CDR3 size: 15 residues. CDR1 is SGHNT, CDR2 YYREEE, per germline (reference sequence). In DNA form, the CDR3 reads TGTGCCAGCAGCTTGGGGACAGGTTCTAACTATGGCTACACCTTC. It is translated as CASSLGTGSNYGYTF.

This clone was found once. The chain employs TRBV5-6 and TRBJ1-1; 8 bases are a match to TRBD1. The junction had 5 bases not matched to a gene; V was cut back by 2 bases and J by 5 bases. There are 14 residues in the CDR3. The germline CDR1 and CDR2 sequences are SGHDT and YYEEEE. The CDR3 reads CASSFQGAVTEAFF. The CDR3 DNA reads TGTGCCAGCAGCTTCCAGGGGGCGGTAACTGAAGCTTTCTTT.

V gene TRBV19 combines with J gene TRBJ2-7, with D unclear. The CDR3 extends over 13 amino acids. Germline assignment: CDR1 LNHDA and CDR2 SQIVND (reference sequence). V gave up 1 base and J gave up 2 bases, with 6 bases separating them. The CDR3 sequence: CASSIADTYEQYF. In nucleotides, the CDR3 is TGTGCCAGTAGTATAGCAGACACCTACGAGCAGTACTTC.

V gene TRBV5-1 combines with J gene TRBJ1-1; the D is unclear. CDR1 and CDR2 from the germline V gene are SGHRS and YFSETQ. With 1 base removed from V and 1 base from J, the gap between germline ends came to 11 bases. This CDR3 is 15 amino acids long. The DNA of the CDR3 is TGCGCCAGCAGCTTGCTGGGCGGGCCGAACACTGAAGCTTTCTTT. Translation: CASSLLGGPNTEAFF.

The CDR3 sequence: CASSDIRVTYNEQFF. The DNA for the CDR3 is TGTGCCAGCAGTGATATTCGAGTTACGTACAATGAGCAGTTCTTC. The chain carries TRBV2 and TRBJ2-1; D gene uncertain. The CDR3 contains 15 residues. Trimming took 3 bases from V and 4 from J, leaving 13 bases between them. Germline assignment: CDR1 SNHLY and CDR2 FYNNEI.

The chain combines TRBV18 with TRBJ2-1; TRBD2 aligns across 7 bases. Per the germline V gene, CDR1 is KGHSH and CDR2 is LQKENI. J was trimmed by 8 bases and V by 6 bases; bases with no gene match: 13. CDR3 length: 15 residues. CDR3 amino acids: CASSSRETGGDEQFF. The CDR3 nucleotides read TGTGCCAGCTCGTCCCGGGAGACGGGGGGAGATGAGCAGTTCTTC.

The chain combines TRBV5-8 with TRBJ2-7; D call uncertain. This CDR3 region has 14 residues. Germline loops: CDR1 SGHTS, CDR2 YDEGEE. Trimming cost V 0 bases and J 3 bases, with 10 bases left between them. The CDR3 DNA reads TGTGCCAGCAGCTTGGCCGGCAGACACTACGAGCAGTACTTC. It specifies CASSLAGRHYEQYF.

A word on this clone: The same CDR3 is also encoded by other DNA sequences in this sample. Written as DNA, the CDR3 is TGTGCCAGCAGCCCCCAGGGACTCGTAACAGATACGCAGTATTTT. Translated: CASSPQGLVTDTQYF. The chain uses TRBV7-3 and TRBJ2-3, with a weak D call TRBD2 (6 bases). Trimming removed 5 bases at V and 3 bases at J, with 15 bases between. The CDR3 runs to 15 residues. Germline V gene lookup returns CDR1 SGHTA and CDR2 FQGTGA.

CDR3 nucleotides: TGTGCCAGCTCACCCGGGACAGGGGATGAGCAGTACTTC. Encoded protein: CASSPGTGDEQYF. The V gene is TRBV18, the J gene TRBJ2-7, with 10 bases matching TRBD1. The germline gives CDR1 KGHSH, CDR2 LQKENI. The V and J ends lost 3 bases and 7 bases, in that order; junction bases with no gene match: 3. The length of the CDR3 is 13 residues.

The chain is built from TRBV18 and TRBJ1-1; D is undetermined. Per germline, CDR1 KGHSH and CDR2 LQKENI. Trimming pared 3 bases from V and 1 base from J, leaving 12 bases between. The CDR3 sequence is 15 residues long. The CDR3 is CASSPLRYENTEAFF. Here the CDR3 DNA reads TGTGCCAGCTCACCTCTCCGGTATGAGAACACTGAAGCTTTCTTT.

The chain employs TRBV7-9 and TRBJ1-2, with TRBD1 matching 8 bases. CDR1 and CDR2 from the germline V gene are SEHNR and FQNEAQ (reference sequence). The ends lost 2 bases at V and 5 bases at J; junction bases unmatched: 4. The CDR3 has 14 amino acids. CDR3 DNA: TGTGCCAGCAGCTTATCAGACAGGGGTTATGGCTACACCTTC. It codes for CASSLSDRGYGYTF. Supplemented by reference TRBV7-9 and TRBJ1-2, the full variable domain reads DTGVSQNPRHKITKRGQNVTFRCDPISEHNRLYWYRQTLGQGPEFLTYFQNEAQLEKSRLLSDRFSAERPKGSFSTLEIQRTEQGDSAMYLCASSLSDRGYGYTFGSGTRLTVV.

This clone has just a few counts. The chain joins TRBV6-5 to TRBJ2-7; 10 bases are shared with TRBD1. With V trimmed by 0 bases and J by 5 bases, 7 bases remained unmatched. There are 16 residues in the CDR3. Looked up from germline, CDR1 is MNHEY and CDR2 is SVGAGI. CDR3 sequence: CASSYSAGDRGDEQYF. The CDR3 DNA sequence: TGTGCCAGCAGTTACTCGGCCGGGGACAGGGGCGACGAGCAGTACTTC.

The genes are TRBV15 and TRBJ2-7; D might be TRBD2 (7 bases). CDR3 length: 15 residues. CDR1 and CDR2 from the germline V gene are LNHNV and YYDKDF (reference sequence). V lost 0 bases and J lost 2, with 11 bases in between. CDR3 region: CATSREGGATYEQYF. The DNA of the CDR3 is TGTGCCACCAGCAGAGAAGGGGGGGCTACCTACGAGCAGTACTTC.

The CDR3: CASSFRGFNEKLFF. In DNA form, the CDR3 reads TGTGCCAGCAGTTTCCGAGGGTTTAATGAAAAACTGTTTTTT. The J gene is TRBJ1-4, the V gene TRBV28; the D is unclear. Trimming took 3 bases from V and 4 from J, leaving 9 bases between them. The germline CDR1 and CDR2 sequences are MDHEN and SYDVKM. The CDR3 has 14 amino acids.

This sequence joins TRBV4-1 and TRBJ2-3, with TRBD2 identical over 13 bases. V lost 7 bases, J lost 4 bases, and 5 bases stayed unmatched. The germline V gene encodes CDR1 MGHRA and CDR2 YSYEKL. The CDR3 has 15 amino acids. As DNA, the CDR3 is TGCGCCAGCACACGGACTAGCGGGAGCGCAGATACGCAGTATTTT. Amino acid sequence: CASTRTSGSADTQYF.

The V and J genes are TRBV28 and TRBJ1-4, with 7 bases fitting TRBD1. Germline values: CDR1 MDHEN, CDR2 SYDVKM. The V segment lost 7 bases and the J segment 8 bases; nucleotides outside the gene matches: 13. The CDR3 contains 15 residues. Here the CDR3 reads CASNPETGMREKLFF. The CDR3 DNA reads TGTGCCAGCAATCCCGAGACAGGGATGAGAGAAAAACTGTTTTTT.

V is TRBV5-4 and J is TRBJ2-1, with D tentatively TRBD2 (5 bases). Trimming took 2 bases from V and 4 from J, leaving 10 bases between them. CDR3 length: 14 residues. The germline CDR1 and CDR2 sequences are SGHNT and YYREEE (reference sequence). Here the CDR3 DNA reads TGTGCCAGCAGCTTTAAAGCGGCTTACAATGAGCAGTTCTTC. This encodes CASSFKAAYNEQFF.

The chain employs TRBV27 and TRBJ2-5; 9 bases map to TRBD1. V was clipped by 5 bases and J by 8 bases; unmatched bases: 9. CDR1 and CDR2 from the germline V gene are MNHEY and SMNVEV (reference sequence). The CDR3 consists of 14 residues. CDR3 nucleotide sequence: TGTGCCAGCAGTCCTTGGGACAGGGCTAACACCCAGTACTTC. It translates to CASSPWDRANTQYF.

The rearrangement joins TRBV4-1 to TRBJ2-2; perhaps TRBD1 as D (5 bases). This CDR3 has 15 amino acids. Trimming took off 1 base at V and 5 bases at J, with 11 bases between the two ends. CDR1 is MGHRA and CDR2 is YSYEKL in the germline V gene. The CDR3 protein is CASSQAGPVTGELFF. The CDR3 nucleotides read TGCGCCAGCAGCCAAGCAGGGCCTGTAACCGGGGAGCTGTTTTTT.

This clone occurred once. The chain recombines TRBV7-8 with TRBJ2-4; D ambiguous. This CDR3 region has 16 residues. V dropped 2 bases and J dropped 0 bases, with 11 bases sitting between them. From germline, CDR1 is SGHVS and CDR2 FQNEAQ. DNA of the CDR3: TGTGCCAGCAGCTTATACACAGCTCGAGCCAAAAACATTCAGTACTTC. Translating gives CASSLYTARAKNIQYF.